Each of the 14 T cell receptor beta chains below was sequenced from the same sample in a study of a mutant IDH1 vaccine in newly diagnosed glioma. Method: immunoSEQ multiplex PCR; TCRdb's copy keeps in-frame clones and lacks some. The sample contains approximately 37,000 clones, 70% to 85% of which appear only once. The antigens these receptors bind are not known. Time point of the sample: week 47, end of study. In every dose of vaccine, 300 ug of mutant IDH1 20-mer peptide was given alongside topical imiquimod. The sample consisted of PBMCs, taken from a glioma patient whose treatment included an IDH1 peptide vaccine. Source of these receptors: a young man with glioma. Some clones in this sample may be carry-over from other donors' samples.

The rearrangement joins TRBV7-9 to TRBJ1-5; maybe TRBD1 (5 bases). Deletions cut 1 base from V and 5 bases from J, with 12 bases between. CDR1 is SEHNR, CDR2 FQNEAQ, per germline (reference sequence). This CDR3 region has 15 residues. The CDR3 DNA sequence: TGTGCCAGCAGCTTAGTCGGGGGATGGGATCAGCCCCAGCATTTT. This sequence encodes CASSLVGGWDQPQHF.

The chain carries TRBV19 and TRBJ2-2; 7 positions match TRBD1. The CDR3 is made up of 15 amino acids. Germline V gene lookup returns CDR1 LNHDA and CDR2 SQIVND (reference sequence). V lost 7 bases to trimming and J lost 5 bases; unmatched junction nucleotides: 10. The DNA for the CDR3 is TGTGCCAGTATTGACCGGGACAGACCGACCGGGGAGCTGTTTTTT. Amino acids: CASIDRDRPTGELFF.

The rearrangement uses TRBV29-1 and TRBJ1-1; D gene unclear. From germline, CDR1 is SQVTM and CDR2 ANQGSEA. This CDR3 is built from 14 residues. The V gene lost 2 bases and the J gene lost 9 bases, with 19 bases spanning the gap. This CDR3 reads CSVELMKAGIQAFF. Written as DNA, the CDR3 is TGCAGCGTTGAATTAATGAAGGCCGGGATTCAAGCTTTCTTT.

The chain has TRBV5-1 and TRBJ1-1; maybe TRBD1 (5 bases). The germline V and J ends were trimmed by 3 bases and 4 bases, with 16 bases remaining between them. CDR1 and CDR2 from the germline V gene are SGHRS and YFSETQ. The CDR3 spans 15 residues. CDR3 in DNA: TGCGCCAGCAGCTCCTTGACAGAGTCTGCCACTGAAGCTTTCTTT. Encoded protein: CASSSLTESATEAFF.

In this sample, this clone turned up once. V gene TRBV30 combines with J gene TRBJ2-2; D assignment may be TRBD1 or TRBD2 (5 bases each). The V gene lost 3 bases and the J gene lost 4 bases, with 18 bases spanning the gap. This CDR3 spans 16 amino acids. Looked up from germline, CDR1 is GTSNPN and CDR2 is SVGIG (reference sequence). CDR3 nucleotides: TGTGCCTGGAGCCGGGTGGGGGTCCGGGCCACCGGGGAGCTGTTTTTT. Amino acids: CAWSRVGVRATGELFF.

The chain carries TRBV5-6 and TRBJ2-7; D ambiguous. Trimming removed 0 bases from V and 2 bases from J, with 3 bases in between. Germline CDR1 SGHDT, CDR2 YYEEEE. There are 12 residues in the CDR3. The chain's CDR3 is CASSLVPYEQYF. CDR3 in DNA: TGTGCCAGCAGCTTGGTCCCCTACGAGCAGTACTTC.

The J gene is TRBJ2-1, the V gene TRBV6-5; TRBD1 matches 11 bases. CDR1 is MNHEY, CDR2 SVGAGI, per germline. V lost 2 bases and J lost 7; bases outside the gene matches: 4. The CDR3 contains 15 residues. In DNA, the CDR3 is TGTGCCAGCAGTTACCCGGGACAGGGGGAGAATGAGCAGTTCTTC. Amino acid sequence: CASSYPGQGENEQFF.

This clone turned up a few times. The same CDR3 can be traced to other DNA sequences in this sample. V is TRBV6-6 and J is TRBJ1-1; maybe TRBD1 (5 bases). V dropped 0 bases and J dropped 5 bases, with 7 bases sitting between them. The V gene's germline CDR1 is MNHNY and CDR2 SVGAGI (reference sequence). The CDR3 is 13 residues long. DNA for the CDR3: TGTGCCAGCAGTTACTCTGGGGGGACTGAAGCTTTCTTT. As protein: CASSYSGGTEAFF.

The chain is built from TRBV6-5 and TRBJ1-3; D unclear. Germline-derived CDR1 and CDR2 are MNHEY and SVGAGI. Trimming left V 1 base short and J 8 bases short, with 3 bases between. The length of the CDR3 is 11 residues. The CDR3 DNA sequence: TGTGCCAGCAGTTACTTGGACACCATATATTTT. Translated: CASSYLDTIYF.

In its sample, this clone was seen a few times. The chain recombines TRBV7-9 with TRBJ1-1; D not resolved. CDR3 size: 14 residues. Germline-derived CDR1 and CDR2 are SEHNR and FQNEAQ (reference sequence). The V gene lost 0 bases and the J gene lost 0 bases, with 5 bases spanning the gap. The CDR3 here is CASSLALVNTEAFF. Written as DNA, the CDR3 is TGTGCCAGCAGCTTAGCGCTTGTGAACACTGAAGCTTTCTTT.

This clone was found a few times. The rearrangement links TRBV7-9 to TRBJ1-1, with D perhaps matching TRBD1 (5 bases). Germline values: CDR1 SEHNR, CDR2 FQNEAQ (reference sequence). The CDR3 consists of 14 residues. The V end was cut by 6 bases, the J end by 4 bases, with 15 bases between. The chain's CDR3 is CASRNGGARTEAFF. The CDR3 nucleotides are TGTGCCAGCAGGAATGGCGGGGCTCGCACTGAAGCTTTCTTT.

For the CDR3, the DNA is TGTGCCAGCAGCCTGATGAACACCGGGGAGCTGTTTTTT. It specifies CASSLMNTGELFF. The gene calls are TRBV7-9 and TRBJ2-2; D gene uncertain. Trimming cost V 5 bases and J 1 base, with 5 bases left between them. From germline, CDR1 is SEHNR and CDR2 FQNEAQ (reference sequence). The CDR3 loop spans 13 amino acids.

This clone was recorded a few times. V and J are TRBV4-1 and TRBJ1-4; D remains unclear. With 1 base removed from V and 8 bases from J, the gap between germline ends came to 5 bases. CDR3 length: 12 residues. In germline, CDR1 is MGHRA, CDR2 YSYEKL. CDR3 nucleotide sequence: TGCGCCAGCAGCCAAGTTGGGGAAAAACTGTTTTTT. Amino acid sequence: CASSQVGEKLFF.

The chain carries TRBV10-1 and TRBJ1-2; D remains unclear. Trimming removed 5 bases at V and 4 bases at J, with 17 bases between. The CDR3 is 15 residues long. Germline CDR1 and CDR2: WNHNN and SYGVQD (reference sequence). CDR3 loop: CASSLPQRKTYGYTF. CDR3 in DNA: TGCGCCAGCAGTCTTCCCCAACGAAAGACCTATGGCTACACCTTC.